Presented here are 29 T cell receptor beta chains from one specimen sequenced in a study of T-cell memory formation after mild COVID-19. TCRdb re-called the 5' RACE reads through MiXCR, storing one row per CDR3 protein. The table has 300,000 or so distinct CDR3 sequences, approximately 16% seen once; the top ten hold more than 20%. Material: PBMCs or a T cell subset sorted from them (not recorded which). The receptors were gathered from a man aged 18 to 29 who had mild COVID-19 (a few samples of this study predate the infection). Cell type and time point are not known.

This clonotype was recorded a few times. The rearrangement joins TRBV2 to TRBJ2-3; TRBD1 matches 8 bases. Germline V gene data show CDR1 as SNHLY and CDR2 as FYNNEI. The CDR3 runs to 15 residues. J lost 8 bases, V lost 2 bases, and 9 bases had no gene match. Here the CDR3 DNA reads TGTGCCAGCAGTGAAAGGACAGGGCGGGTGTCTACGCAGTATTTT. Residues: CASSERTGRVSTQYF.

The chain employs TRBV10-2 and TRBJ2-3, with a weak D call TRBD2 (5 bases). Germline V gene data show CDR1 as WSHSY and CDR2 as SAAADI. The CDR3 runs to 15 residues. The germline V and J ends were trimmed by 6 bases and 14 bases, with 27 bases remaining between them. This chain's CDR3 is CASSPVYPREYGAYF. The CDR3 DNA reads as TGCGCCAGCAGCCCAGTATACCCACGGGAATACGGAGCGTATTTT.

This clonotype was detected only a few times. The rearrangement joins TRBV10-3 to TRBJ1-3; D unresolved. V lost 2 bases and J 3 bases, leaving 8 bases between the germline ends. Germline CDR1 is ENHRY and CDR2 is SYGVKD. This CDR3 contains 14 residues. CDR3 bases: TGTGCCATCAGTGAGCCAGAGGGTGGAAACACCATATATTTT. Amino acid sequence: CAISEPEGGNTIYF.

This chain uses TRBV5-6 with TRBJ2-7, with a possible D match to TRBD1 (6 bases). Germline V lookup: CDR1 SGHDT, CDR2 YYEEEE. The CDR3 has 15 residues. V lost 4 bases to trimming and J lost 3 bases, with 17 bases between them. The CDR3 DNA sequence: TGTGCCAGCAGCGGAGAGGGGGTGATTTACTACGAGCAGTACTTC. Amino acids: CASSGEGVIYYEQYF.

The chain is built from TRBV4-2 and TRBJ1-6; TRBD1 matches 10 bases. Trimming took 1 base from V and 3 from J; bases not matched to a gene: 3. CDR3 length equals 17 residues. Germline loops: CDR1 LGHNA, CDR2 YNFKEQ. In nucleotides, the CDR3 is TGTGCCAGCAGCCAAGGCGGGACAGGGGTCTATAATTCACCCCTCCACTTT. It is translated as CASSQGGTGVYNSPLHF.

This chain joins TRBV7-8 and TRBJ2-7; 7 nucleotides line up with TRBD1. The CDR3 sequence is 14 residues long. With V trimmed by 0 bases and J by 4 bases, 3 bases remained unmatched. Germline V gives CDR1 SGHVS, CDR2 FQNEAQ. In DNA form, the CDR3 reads TGTGCCAGCAGCTTAGCTGGGACAGAGTACGAGCAGTACGTC. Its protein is CASSLAGTEYEQYV.

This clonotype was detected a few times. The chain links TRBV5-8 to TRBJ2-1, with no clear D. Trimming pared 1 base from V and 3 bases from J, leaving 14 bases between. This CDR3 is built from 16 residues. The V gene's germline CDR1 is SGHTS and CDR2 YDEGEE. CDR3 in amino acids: CASSLFSGRVYNEQFF. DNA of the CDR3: TGTGCCAGCAGCTTGTTTTCCGGGCGCGTCTACAATGAGCAGTTCTTC.

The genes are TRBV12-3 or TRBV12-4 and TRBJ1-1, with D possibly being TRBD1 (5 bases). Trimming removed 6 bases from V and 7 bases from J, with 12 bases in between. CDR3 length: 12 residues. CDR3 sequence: CASREQVFEAFF. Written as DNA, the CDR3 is TGTGCCAGCAGGGAACAGGTATTTGAAGCTTTCTTT.

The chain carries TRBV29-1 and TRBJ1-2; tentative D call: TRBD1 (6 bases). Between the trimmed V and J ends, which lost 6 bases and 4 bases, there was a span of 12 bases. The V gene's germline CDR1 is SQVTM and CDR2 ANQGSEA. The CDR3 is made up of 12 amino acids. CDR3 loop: CSVADRAYGYTF. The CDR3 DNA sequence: TGCAGCGTGGCGGACAGAGCCTATGGCTACACCTTC.

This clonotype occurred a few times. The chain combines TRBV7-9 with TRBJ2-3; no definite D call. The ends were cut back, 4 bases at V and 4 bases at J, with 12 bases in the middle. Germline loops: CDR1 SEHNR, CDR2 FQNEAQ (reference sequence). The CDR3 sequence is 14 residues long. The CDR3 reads CASSSPARADTQYF. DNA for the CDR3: TGTGCCAGCAGCTCCCCGGCTAGGGCAGATACGCAGTATTTT.

Here the CDR3 reads CASSWTSGGIYEQYV. Written as DNA, the CDR3 is TGTGCCAGCAGTTGGACTAGCGGGGGGATCTACGAGCAGTACGTC. The genes are TRBV2 and TRBJ2-7; 14 nucleotides align to TRBD2. Germline CDR1 reads SNHLY; CDR2 reads FYNNEI. The CDR3 extends over 15 amino acids. Trimming at V came to 5 bases and at J to 3 bases, leaving 3 bases not matched to a gene.

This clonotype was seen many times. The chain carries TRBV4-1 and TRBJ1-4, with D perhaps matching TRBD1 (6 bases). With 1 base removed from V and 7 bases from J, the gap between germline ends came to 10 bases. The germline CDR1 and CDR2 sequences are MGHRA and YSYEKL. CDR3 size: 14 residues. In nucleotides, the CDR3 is TGCGCCAGCAGCCAAGCTGGGGGCGGTGAAAAACTGTTTTTT. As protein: CASSQAGGGEKLFF.

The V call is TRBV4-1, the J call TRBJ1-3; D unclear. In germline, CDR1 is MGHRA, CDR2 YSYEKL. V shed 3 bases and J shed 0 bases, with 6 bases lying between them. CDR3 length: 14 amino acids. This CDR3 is CASSQSNSGNTIYF. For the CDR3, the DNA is TGCGCCAGCAGCCAGAGCAACTCTGGAAACACCATATATTTT.

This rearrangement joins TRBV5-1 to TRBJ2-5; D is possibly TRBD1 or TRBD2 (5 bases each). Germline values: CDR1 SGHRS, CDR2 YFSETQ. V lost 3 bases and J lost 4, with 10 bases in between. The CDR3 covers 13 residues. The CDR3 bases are TGCGCCAGCAGCTGGGGGTCTGTAGAGACCCAGTACTTC. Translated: CASSWGSVETQYF.

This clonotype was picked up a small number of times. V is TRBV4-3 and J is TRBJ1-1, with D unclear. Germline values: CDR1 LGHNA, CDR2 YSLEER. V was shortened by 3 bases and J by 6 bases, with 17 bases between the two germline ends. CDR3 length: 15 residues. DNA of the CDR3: TGCGCCAGCAGCCATGAGTATGACTCCCGGGCTGAAGCTTTCTTT. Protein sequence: CASSHEYDSRAEAFF.

The CDR3 bases are TGCGCCAGCAGCTCCTGGGGGGACAGGGGCAATGAGCAGTTCTTC. As protein: CASSSWGDRGNEQFF. The V call is TRBV5-1, the J call TRBJ2-1, with 10 bases matching TRBD1. Losses at the gene ends were 3 bases for V and 6 bases for J; bases not matched to a gene: 6. The V gene's germline CDR1 is SGHRS and CDR2 YFSETQ. The CDR3 length is 15 residues. Filled out from reference TRBV5-1 and TRBJ2-1, the complete variable domain reads KAGVTQTPRYLIKTRGQQVTLSCSPISGHRSVSWYQQTPGQGLQFLFEYFSETQRNKGNFPGRFSGRQFSNSRSEMNVSTLELGDSALYLCASSSWGDRGNEQFFGPGTRLTVL.

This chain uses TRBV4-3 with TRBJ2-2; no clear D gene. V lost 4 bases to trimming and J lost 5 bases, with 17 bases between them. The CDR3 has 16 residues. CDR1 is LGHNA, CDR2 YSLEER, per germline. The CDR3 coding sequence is TGCGCCAGCAGCCCCAGTTCGGACCCACGGACCGGGGAGCTGTTTTTT. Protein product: CASSPSSDPRTGELFF.

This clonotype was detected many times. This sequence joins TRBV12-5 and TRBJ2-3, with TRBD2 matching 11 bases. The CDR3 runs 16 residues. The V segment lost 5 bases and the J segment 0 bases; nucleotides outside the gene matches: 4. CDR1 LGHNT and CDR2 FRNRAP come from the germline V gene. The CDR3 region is CASGPRLAGSTDTQYF. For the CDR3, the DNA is TGTGCTAGTGGTCCGCGACTAGCGGGGAGCACAGATACGCAGTATTTT.

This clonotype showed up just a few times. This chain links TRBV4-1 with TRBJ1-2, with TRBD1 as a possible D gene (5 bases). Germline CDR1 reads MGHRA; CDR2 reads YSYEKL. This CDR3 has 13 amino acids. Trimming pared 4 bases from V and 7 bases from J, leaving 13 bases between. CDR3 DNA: TGCGCCAGCAGCCGGTCAGGGCTCAGTGGCTACACCTTC. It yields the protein CASSRSGLSGYTF.

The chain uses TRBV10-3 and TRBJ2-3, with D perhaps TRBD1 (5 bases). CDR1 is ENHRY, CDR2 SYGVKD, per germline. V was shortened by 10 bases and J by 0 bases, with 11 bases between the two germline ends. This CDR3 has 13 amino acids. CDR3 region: CATTETSTDTQYF. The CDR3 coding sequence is TGTGCCACGACAGAGACTAGCACAGATACGCAGTATTTT.

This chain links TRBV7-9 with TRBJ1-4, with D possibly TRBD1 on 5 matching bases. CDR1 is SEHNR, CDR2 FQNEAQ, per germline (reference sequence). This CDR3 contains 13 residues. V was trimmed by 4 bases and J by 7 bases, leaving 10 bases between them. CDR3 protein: CASSSAGAEKLFF. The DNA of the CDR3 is TGTGCCAGCAGCTCAGCCGGGGCTGAAAAACTGTTTTTT.

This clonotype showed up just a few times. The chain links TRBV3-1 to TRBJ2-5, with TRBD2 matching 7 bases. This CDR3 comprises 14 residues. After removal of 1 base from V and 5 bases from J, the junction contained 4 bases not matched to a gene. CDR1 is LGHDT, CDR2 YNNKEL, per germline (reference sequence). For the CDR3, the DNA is TGTGCCAGCAGCCAAGGAGCGGGGAGGGAGACCCAGTACTTC. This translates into CASSQGAGRETQYF.

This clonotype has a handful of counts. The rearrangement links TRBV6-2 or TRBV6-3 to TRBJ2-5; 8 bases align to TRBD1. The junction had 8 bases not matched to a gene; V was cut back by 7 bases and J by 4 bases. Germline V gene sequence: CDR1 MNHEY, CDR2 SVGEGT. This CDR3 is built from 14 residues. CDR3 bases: TGTGCCAGCACCCTACAGGGGGGCGCAGAGACCCAGTACTTC. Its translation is CASTLQGGAETQYF.

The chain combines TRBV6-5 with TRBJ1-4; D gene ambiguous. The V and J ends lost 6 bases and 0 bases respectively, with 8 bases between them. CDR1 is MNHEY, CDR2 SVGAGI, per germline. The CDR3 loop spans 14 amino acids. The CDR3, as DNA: TGTGCCAGCAGGGATACAGCAACTAATGAAAAACTGTTTTTT. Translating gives CASRDTATNEKLFF.

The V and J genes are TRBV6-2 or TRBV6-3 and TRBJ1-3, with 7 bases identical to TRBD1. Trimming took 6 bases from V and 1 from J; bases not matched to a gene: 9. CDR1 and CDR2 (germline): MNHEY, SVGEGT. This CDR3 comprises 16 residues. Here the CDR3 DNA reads TGTGCCAGCAGAGAAACAGGGGCGGTTTCTGGAAACACCATATATTTT. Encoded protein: CASRETGAVSGNTIYF.

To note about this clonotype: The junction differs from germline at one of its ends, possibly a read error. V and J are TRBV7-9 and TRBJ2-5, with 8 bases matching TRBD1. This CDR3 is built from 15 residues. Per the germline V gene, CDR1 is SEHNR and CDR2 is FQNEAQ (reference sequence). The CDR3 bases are TGTGCCGGCAGCCCCAGGGACAGGATAATGGGGACCCAGTACTTC. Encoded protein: CAGSPRDRIMGTQYF. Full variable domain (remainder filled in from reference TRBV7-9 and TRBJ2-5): DTGVSQNPRHKITKRGQNVTFRCDPISEHNRLYWYRQTLGQGPEFLTYFQNEAQLEKSRLLSDRFSAERPKGSFSTLEIQRTEQGDSAMYLCAGSPRDRIMGTQYFGPGTRLLVL.

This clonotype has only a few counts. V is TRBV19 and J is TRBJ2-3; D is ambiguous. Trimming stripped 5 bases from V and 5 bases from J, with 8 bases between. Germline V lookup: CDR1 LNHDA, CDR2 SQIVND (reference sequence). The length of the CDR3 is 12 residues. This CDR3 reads CASSRRRDTQYF. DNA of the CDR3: TGTGCCAGTAGTCGAAGGAGAGATACGCAGTATTTT.

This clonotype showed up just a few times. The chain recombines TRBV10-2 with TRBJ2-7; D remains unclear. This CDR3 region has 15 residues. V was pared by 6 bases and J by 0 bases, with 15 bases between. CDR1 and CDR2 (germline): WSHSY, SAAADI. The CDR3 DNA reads TGCGCCAGCAGCAGCCTCAGGACCCTCTCCTACGAGCAGTACTTC. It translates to CASSSLRTLSYEQYF.

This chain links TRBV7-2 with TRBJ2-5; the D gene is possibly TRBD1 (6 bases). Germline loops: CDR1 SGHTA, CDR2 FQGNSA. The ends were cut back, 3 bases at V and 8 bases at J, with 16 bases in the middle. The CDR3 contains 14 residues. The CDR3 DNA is TGTGCCAGCAGCTTGGGGGATGGGACACGAACCCAGTACTTC. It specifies CASSLGDGTRTQYF.